These T cell receptor beta chains were read from a single sample in a study of T-cell memory formation after mild COVID-19. TCRdb independently ran MiXCR on the 5' RACE reads; one entry per CDR3 protein. The sample lists about 400,000 distinct CDR3 sequences; about a quarter were seen once. Sequencing input: PBMCs or a T cell subset sorted from them (not recorded which). These receptors were collected from an adult woman who had mild COVID-19 (a few samples of this study predate the infection). Cell type and time point are not known. Each CDR3 is given with its conserved first and last residue. The D gene is left open where the match is weak. Clone size is given for some rows only: seen once, a few or many times, or a class if the clone is expanded.

V	D	size	length	J	CDR3	DNA
TRBV3-1	NA	NA	11	TRBJ1-1	CASSEGAGAFF	TGTGCCAGCAGCGAGGGCGCCGGGGCTTTCTTT
TRBV11-1	NA	NA	13	TRBJ2-7	CASSLHLQDEQYF	TGTGCCAGCAGCTTACACCTTCAGGACGAGCAGTACTTC
TRBV4-1	TRBD1	NA	15	TRBJ1-5	CASSRPGQGRQPQHF	TGCGCCAGCAGCCGACCGGGACAGGGGAGGCAGCCCCAGCATTTT
TRBV7-8	TRBD2	few	15	TRBJ2-7	CASSGSGRRSYEQYF	TGTGCCAGCAGCGGTAGCGGGAGGCGCTCCTACGAGCAGTACTTC
TRBV7-2	TRBD2	few	17	TRBJ2-4	CASSLLTGLEGRHIQYF	TGTGCCAGCAGCTTATTAACAGGACTAGAGGGGAGGCACATTCAGTACTTC
TRBV29-1	TRBD1	NA	15	TRBJ2-3	CSVADRPEFTDTQYF	TGCAGCGTAGCGGACAGGCCAGAATTCACAGATACGCAGTATTTT
TRBV7-6	TRBD1	many	13	TRBJ2-3	CASSRQGADTQYF	TGTGCCAGCAGCCGCCAGGGGGCAGATACGCAGTATTTT
TRBV10-3	TRBD1	few	13	TRBJ2-7	CAIRRDSPHEQYF	TGTGCCATCAGGAGGGACAGCCCCCACGAGCAGTACTTC
TRBV7-3	TRBD1	NA	16	TRBJ2-1	CASSAWGTGMSNEQFF	TGTGCCAGCAGCGCCTGGGGGACAGGGATGAGCAATGAGCAGTTCTTC
TRBV21-1	NA	NA	18	TRBJ2-6	CASRGSRLGLSGANVLTF	TGTGCCAGCCGCGGGTCAAGACTAGGGCTCTCTGGGGCCAACGTCCTGACTTTC
TRBV6-5	NA	NA	13	TRBJ1-1	CASKGQMNTEAFF	TGTGCCAGCAAAGGACAAATGAACACTGAAGCTTTCTTT
TRBV7-9	NA	few	12	TRBJ1-6	CASSPPSSPLHF	TGTGCCAGCAGCCCCCCCAGTTCACCCCTCCACTTT
TRBV5-6	NA	few	13	TRBJ2-2	CASSPRYTGELFF	TGTGCCAGCAGCCCGCGGTACACCGGGGAGCTGTTTTTT